The 11 T cell receptor beta chains in this list originate from one sample, sequenced in a study of prognosis after radiotherapy for stage I lung cancer. TCR beta CDR3 was amplified from genomic DNA by two-round multiplex PCR. First-round PCR employed TRBV- and TRBJ-specific primers for each gene. TCRdb called the multiplex PCR reads again in MiXCR, with one record for every CDR3 protein. In the table there are fewer than 65,000 distinct CDR3 sequences, under 45% of which are singletons. The sequencing used PBMCs, collected before or after stereotactic body radiation therapy (not recorded which). These receptors were collected from a donor aged 50 or older with non-small cell lung cancer.

The chain recombines TRBV7-2 with TRBJ2-7; D may be TRBD1 (6 bases). The CDR3 consists of 13 residues. The germline gives CDR1 SGHTA, CDR2 FQGNSA. The V end lost 4 bases, the J end lost 4 bases, and 11 bases lay between the germline ends. CDR3: CASSSSQGYEQYF. CDR3 bases: TGTGCCAGCAGCTCATCACAGGGATACGAGCAGTACTTC.

This clonotype was found a few times. Just one base apart from a much larger clone, this may be a read error. CDR3 region: CASSQDQRGAVGNNEQFF. In nucleotides, the CDR3 is TGTGCCAGCAGCCAAGATCAGAGGGGGGCGGTAGGCAACAATGAGCAGTTCTTC. The chain links TRBV3-1 to TRBJ2-1, with D perhaps TRBD1 or TRBD2 (6 bases each). Per germline, CDR1 LGHDT and CDR2 YNNKEL (reference sequence). V lost 0 bases to trimming and J lost 5 bases, with 20 bases between them. The CDR3 runs 18 residues.

This clonotype showed up many times. This chain connects TRBV6-1 to TRBJ1-6, with D possibly being TRBD1 (6 bases). V was shortened by 6 bases and J by 5 bases, with 14 bases between the two germline ends. CDR1 and CDR2 (germline): MNHNS, SASEGT. The length of the CDR3 is 15 residues. CDR3: CASRQGSLNNSPLHF. The CDR3 DNA reads TGTGCCAGCAGACAGGGTAGTTTAAATAATTCACCCCTCCACTTT.

This clonotype was picked up many times. The chain employs TRBV5-1 and TRBJ2-7; 11 bases fit TRBD2. Near its end, the DNA agrees better with TRBJ2-5, so the J call may be wrong. The CDR3 spans 14 residues. CDR1 and CDR2 from the germline V gene are SGHRS and YFSETQ. The chain's CDR3 is CASSYGTSGETQYF. The CDR3 DNA is TGCGCCAGCAGCTACGGGACTAGCGGAGAGACCCAGTACTTC.

Note on this clonotype: No conserved phenylalanine or tryptophan ends this CDR3, so it is likely a read error. V usage is TRBV11-3 and J usage is TRBJ2-1; possibly TRBD1 for D (5 bases). Germline V gene data show CDR1 as SGHNT and CDR2 as YENEEA. V shed 6 bases and J shed 9 bases, with 12 bases lying between them. The CDR3 spans 12 residues. The CDR3 is CASRLTDGEQFS. In nucleotides, the CDR3 is TGTGCCAGCAGATTGACAGACGGTGAGCAGTTCTCC.

The rearrangement uses TRBV12-3 or TRBV12-4 and TRBJ1-2; D is unresolved. CDR3 length: 13 amino acids. V lost 4 bases and J lost 7, with 13 bases in between. The CDR3 loop reads CASSYSVTGGYTF. The CDR3 nucleotides read TGTGCCAGCAGTTACAGTGTCACGGGTGGCTACACCTTC.

This clonotype was seen ten or more times. The J gene is TRBJ2-7, the V gene TRBV7-9; 8 bases map to TRBD1. Germline V gives CDR1 SEHNR, CDR2 FQNEAQ (reference sequence). The CDR3 extends over 13 amino acids. J gave up 3 bases and V 5 bases, and 3 bases lay outside the gene matches. CDR3 region: CASSLDRVYEQYF. DNA for the CDR3: TGTGCCAGCAGCCTGGACAGGGTCTACGAGCAGTACTTC.

Concerning this clonotype: This may be a read error, as it is one base from a much larger clone. The chain couples TRBV28 to TRBJ1-1, with D tentatively TRBD1 (6 bases). The CDR3 is 16 residues long. Per germline, CDR1 MDHEN and CDR2 SYDVKM. The V end was cut by 5 bases, the J end by 4 bases, with 20 bases between. The CDR3 loop is CASSRGDRHAGTEAFF. The DNA for the CDR3 is TGTGCCAGCAGTAGGGGGGACCGTCACGCGGGCACTGAAGCTTTCTTT.

This clonotype was observed many times. The rearrangement joins TRBV28 to TRBJ2-2, with D uncertain. V lost 2 bases and J 7 bases, leaving 11 bases between the germline ends. The CDR3 is 14 amino acids. Germline V CDR1 and CDR2: MDHEN, SYDVKM. The CDR3 bases are TGTGCCAGCAGTTTAATGGGGTTTGGCGGGGAGCTGTTTTTT. It encodes CASSLMGFGGELFF.

The rearrangement joins TRBV12-3 or TRBV12-4 to TRBJ2-7; 10 nucleotides agree with TRBD2. The CDR3 runs 15 residues. V dropped 5 bases and J dropped 6; count of bases not matched to a gene: 10. CDR3 region: CASSPIEREGGEQYF. CDR3 coding DNA: TGTGCCAGCAGTCCAATCGAGCGGGAGGGCGGCGAGCAGTACTTC.

The chain joins TRBV5-8 to TRBJ2-7; 14 bases fit TRBD2. The germline CDR1 and CDR2 sequences are SGHTS and YDEGEE. J was trimmed by 9 bases and V by 4 bases; bases with no gene match: 9. CDR3 length: 15 residues. The CDR3 protein is CASSPKGTSGSGQYF. The CDR3 DNA reads as TGTGCCAGCAGCCCCAAAGGGACTAGCGGGAGTGGGCAGTACTTC. Full variable domain (rest looked up from reference TRBV5-8 and TRBJ2-7): EAGVTQSPTHLIKTRGQQATLRCSPISGHTSVYWYQQALGLGLQFLLWYDEGEERNRGNFPPRFSGRQFPNYSSELNVNALELEDSALYLCASSPKGTSGSGQYFGPGTRLTVT.